Listed below are T cell receptor beta chains from one sample, sequenced in a study of human T cells and chemical hapten exposure. TCRdb reprocessed the RACE reads via MiXCR and lists one record per CDR3 protein. The data hold around 40,000 distinct CDR3 sequences, with 12% observed a single time. Sequenced material: whole blood, taken in connection with sensitization to the hapten diphenylcyclopropenone (DPC). These receptors were taken from a woman aged 40-49 years with alopecia areata. Some clones in this sample may be carry-over from other donors' samples. The CDR3 runs from the conserved cysteine through the conserved F or W. Fields, in order: J gene, V gene, clone size, D gene, CDR3 protein, CDR3 DNA. The D gene is left open where the match is weak. Some rows have no size entry. The others give once, few or many, or a class for an expanded clone.

TRBJ1-6,TRBV29-1,few,-,CSVGDTDNSPLHF,TGCAGCGTTGGGGACACCGATAATTCACCCCTCCACTTT
TRBJ1-5,TRBV9,few,-,CASSSQGNQPQHF,TGTGCCAGCAGCAGTCAGGGGAATCAGCCCCAGCATTTT
TRBJ2-2,TRBV28,-,-,CASSSGQYTGELFF,TGTGCCAGCAGTTCAGGACAATACACCGGGGAGCTGTTTTTT
TRBJ1-5,TRBV1,many,-,CTSSQDGWVQGGQPQHF,TGCACCAGCAGCCAAGATGGGTGGGTCCAGGGGGGCCAGCCCCAGCATTTT
TRBJ1-6,TRBV7-9,-,-,CASSLVGLQNSPLHF,TGTGCCAGCAGCTTAGTCGGATTGCAGAATTCACCCCTCCACTTT
TRBJ2-7,TRBV29-1,-,TRBD1,CSVHRQGEQYF,TGCAGCGTTCATCGACAGGGCGAGCAGTACTTC
TRBJ1-2,TRBV25-1,many,-,CASSEGGQGLSYGYTF,TGTGCCAGCAGTGAAGGCGGGCAGGGGTTGAGCTATGGCTACACCTTC
TRBJ2-7,TRBV2,-,-,CASSENPNYEQYF,TGTGCCAGCAGTGAAAATCCCAACTACGAGCAGTACTTC
TRBJ1-4,TRBV3-1,many,TRBD1,CVSSQEGASEKLFF,TGTGTCAGCAGCCAAGAGGGGGCAAGTGAAAAACTGTTTTTT
TRBJ2-1,TRBV10-3,few,TRBD2,CAIRLSGSDNEQFF,TGTGCCATCAGACTTAGCGGGTCAGACAATGAGCAGTTCTTC
TRBJ1-1,TRBV7-9,many,TRBD1,CASSPYGTDAEAFF,TGTGCCAGCAGCCCCTATGGGACAGATGCTGAAGCTTTCTTT
TRBJ2-7,TRBV25-1,many,TRBD1,CASTGTDSYEQYF,TGTGCCAGCACCGGGACAGACTCCTACGAGCAGTACTTC